The clone carrying this T cell receptor (beta chain) was counted between two and nine times. Its antigen is currently unknown. The source of the sample is a study of T-cell memory formation after mild COVID-19. Study results and limitations: The study found contracting CD4+ clones mainly in CM and EM and contracting CD8+ clones in EMRA. There was no confirmation that second-wave clones peaking on day 37 were SARS-CoV-2 specific. A subset of responding clones appeared in pre-infection memory, suggesting cross-reactive memory joined.

5'RACE primed at constant segments yielded TCR alpha and TCR beta cDNA libraries bearing sample barcodes and UMIs. TCRdb reprocessed the 5' RACE reads with MiXCR, giving one entry per CDR3 protein. The table shows around 440,000 distinct CDR3 sequences, with roughly 20% occurring only once. This CDR3 spans 12 amino acids. In germline, CDR1 is SGHVS, CDR2 FNYEAQ. V was cut by 4 bases and J by 10 bases, with 8 bases left in between. Sequencing used PBMCs or a T cell subset sorted from them (not recorded which). This sequence originates from an adult woman who had mild COVID-19 (a few samples of this study predate the infection). Cell type and time point are not known. The chain is built from TRBV7-6 and TRBJ1-6; D possibly corresponds to TRBD1 (5 bases). The DNA of the CDR3 is TGTGCCAGCAGCTCAGGGACGTCACCCCTCCACTTT. Its protein product is CASSSGTSPLHF.